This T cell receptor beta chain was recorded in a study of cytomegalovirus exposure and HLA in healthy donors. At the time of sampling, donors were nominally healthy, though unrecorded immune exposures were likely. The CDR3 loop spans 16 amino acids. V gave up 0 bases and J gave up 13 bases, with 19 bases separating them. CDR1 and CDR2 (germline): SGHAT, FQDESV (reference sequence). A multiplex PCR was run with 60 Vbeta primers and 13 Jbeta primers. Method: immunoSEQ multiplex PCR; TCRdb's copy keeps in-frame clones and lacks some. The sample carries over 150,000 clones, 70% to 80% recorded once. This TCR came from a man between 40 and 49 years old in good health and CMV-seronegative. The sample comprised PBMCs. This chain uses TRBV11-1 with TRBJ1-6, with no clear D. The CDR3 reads CASSLARGGSFSPLHF. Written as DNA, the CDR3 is TGTGCCAGCAGCTTAGCGCGGGGAGGATCGTTTTCTCCCCTCCACTTT.